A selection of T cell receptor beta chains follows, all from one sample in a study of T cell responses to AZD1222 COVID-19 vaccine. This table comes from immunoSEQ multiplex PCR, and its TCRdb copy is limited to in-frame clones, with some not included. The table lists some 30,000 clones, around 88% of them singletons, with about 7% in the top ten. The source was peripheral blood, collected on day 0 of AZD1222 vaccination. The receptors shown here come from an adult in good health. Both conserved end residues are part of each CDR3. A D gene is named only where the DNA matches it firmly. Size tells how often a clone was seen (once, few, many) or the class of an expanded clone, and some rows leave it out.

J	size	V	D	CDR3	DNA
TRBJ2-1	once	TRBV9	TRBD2	CASSVSGGTAYNEQFF	TGTGCCAGCAGCGTAAGCGGGGGAACGGCCTACAATGAGCAGTTCTTC
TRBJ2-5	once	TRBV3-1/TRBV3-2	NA	CASSQDLDQETQYF	TGTGCCAGCAGCCAAGATCTAGACCAAGAGACCCAGTACTTC
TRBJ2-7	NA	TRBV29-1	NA	CSVYGLDYEQYF	TGCAGCGTTTACGGACTTGACTACGAGCAGTACTTC
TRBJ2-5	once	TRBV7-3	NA	CASSFREQETQYF	TGTGCCAGCAGCTTCCGGGAGCAAGAGACCCAGTACTTC
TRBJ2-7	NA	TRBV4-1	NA	CASSQEGLAYEQYF	TGCGCCAGCAGCCAAGAAGGCCTGGCCTACGAGCAGTACTTC
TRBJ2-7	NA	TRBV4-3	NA	CASSQDLSERYEQYF	TGCGCCAGCAGCCAAGATCTTTCGGAGAGATACGAGCAGTACTTC
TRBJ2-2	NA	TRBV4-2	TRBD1	CASSSTIQLARGPTGELFF	TGTGCCAGCAGCTCAACTATCCAACTGGCCAGGGGGCCCACCGGGGAGCTGTTTTTT
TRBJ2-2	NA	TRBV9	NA	CASSVSHSGELFF	TGTGCCAGCAGCGTATCCCACTCCGGGGAGCTGTTTTTT
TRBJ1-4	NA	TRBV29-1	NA	CSVRGTNEKLFF	TGCAGCGTTCGGGGCACTAATGAAAAACTGTTTTTT
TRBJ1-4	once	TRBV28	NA	CASSPPGLSGEKLFF	TGTGCCAGCAGTCCACCGGGACTATCGGGTGAAAAACTGTTTTTT
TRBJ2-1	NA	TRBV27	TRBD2	CASSLSGGAGGEQFF	TGTGCCAGCAGTTTATCGGGAGGGGCGGGGGGTGAGCAGTTCTTC
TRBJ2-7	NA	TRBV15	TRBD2	CATASGGSYEQYF	TGTGCCACAGCCTCGGGGGGAAGCTACGAGCAGTACTTC
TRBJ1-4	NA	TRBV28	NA	CASSLTGSATNEKLFF	TGTGCCAGCAGTTTGACGGGATCTGCAACTAATGAAAAACTGTTTTTT
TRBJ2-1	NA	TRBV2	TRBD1	CASSLRQGRGGNEQFF	TGTGCCAGCAGTTTGCGACAGGGGAGAGGGGGAAATGAGCAGTTCTTC
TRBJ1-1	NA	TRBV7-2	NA	CASSLVGGLSTEAFF	TGTGCCAGCAGCTTAGTCGGGGGGCTGAGCACTGAAGCTTTCTTT
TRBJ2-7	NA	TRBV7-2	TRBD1	CASSTGTGGSYYEQYF	TGTGCCAGCAGCACCGGGACAGGGGGCTCGTACTACGAGCAGTACTTC
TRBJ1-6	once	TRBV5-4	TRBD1	CASRTGTGLGDSPLHF	TGTGCCAGCAGAACCGGGACAGGCTTGGGGGATTCACCCCTCCACTTT
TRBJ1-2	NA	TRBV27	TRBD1	CASRTRMDRHYGYTF	TGTGCCAGCAGGACCAGAATGGACAGGCACTATGGCTACACCTTC
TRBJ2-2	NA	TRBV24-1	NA	CATKEGYGTGELFF	TGTGCCACCAAAGAGGGGTACGGCACCGGGGAGCTGTTTTTT
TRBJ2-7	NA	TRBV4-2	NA	CASSQGLATSYEQYF	TGTGCCAGCAGCCAAGGGCTAGCGACCTCCTACGAGCAGTACTTC
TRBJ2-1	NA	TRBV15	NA	CATSRAKNGLNEQFF	TGTGCCACCAGCAGAGCAAAAAATGGACTCAATGAGCAGTTCTTC
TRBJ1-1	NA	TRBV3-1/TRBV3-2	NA	CASSQVGGELAFF	TGTGCCAGCAGCCAAGTGGGCGGGGAATTGGCTTTCTTT
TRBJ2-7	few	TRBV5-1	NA	CASSRVSSLGEQYF	TGCGCCAGCAGCCGGGTGAGTTCTTTGGGCGAGCAGTACTTC
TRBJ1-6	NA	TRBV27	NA	CASAIGGPGSPLHF	TGTGCCAGCGCGATCGGGGGACCGGGGTCACCCCTCCACTTT
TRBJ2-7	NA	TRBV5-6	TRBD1	CASSGTGTAIHEQYF	TGTGCCAGCAGCGGTACCGGGACAGCCATCCACGAGCAGTACTTC
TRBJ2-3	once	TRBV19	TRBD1	CASSLRDRATDTQYF	TGTGCCAGTAGTCTCCGGGACAGGGCCACAGATACGCAGTATTTT
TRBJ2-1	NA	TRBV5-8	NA	CASSSYNEQFF	TGTGCCAGCAGCTCCTACAATGAGCAGTTCTTC
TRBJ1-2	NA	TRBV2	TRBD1	CASIRDRGSGYTF	TGTGCCAGCATAAGGGACAGGGGAAGCGGCTACACCTTC
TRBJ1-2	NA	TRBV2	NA	CASSDSANYGYTF	TGTGCCAGCAGTGATTCGGCTAACTATGGCTACACCTTC
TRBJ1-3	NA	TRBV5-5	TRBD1	CASSLAVTGGFGNTIYF	TGTGCCAGCAGCTTGGCCGTGACAGGGGGCTTTGGAAACACCATATATTTT
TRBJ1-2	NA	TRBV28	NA	CASSFADSYYGYTF	TGTGCCAGCAGTTTTGCGGACAGTTATTATGGCTACACCTTC
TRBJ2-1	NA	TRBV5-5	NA	CASSSGVTYNEQFF	TGTGCCAGCAGCTCGGGAGTTACCTACAATGAGCAGTTCTTC
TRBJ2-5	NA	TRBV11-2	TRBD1	CASSQIYRGSRETQYF	TGTGCCAGCAGCCAAATCTACAGGGGCTCTCGAGAGACCCAGTACTTC
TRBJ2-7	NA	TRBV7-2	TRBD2	CASTRWGGASSYEQYF	TGTGCCAGCACCCGATGGGGGGGAGCAAGCTCCTACGAGCAGTACTTC
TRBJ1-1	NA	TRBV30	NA	CAWSRNANTEAFF	TGTGCCTGGAGTAGGAATGCGAACACTGAAGCTTTCTTT
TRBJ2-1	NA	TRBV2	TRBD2	CASSEAQRGAYNEQFF	TGTGCCAGCAGTGAAGCTCAGCGGGGGGCCTACAATGAGCAGTTCTTC
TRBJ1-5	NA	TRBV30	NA	CAWSVEVGNQPQHF	TGTGCCTGGAGTGTAGAGGTGGGCAATCAGCCCCAGCATTTT
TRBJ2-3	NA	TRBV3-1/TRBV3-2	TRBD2	CASSHPDLAGGVTDTQYF	TGTGCCAGCAGCCACCCTGACTTAGCGGGGGGGGTCACAGATACGCAGTATTTT
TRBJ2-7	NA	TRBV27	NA	CASSPTSTYEQYF	TGTGCCAGCAGCCCAACTAGCACCTACGAGCAGTACTTC
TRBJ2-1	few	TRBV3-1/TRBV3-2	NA	CASSFYNEQFF	TGTGCCAGCAGCTTCTACAATGAGCAGTTCTTC
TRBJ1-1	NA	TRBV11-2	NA	CASSFPEGRVTEAFF	TGTGCCAGCAGCTTCCCCGAGGGCCGGGTCACTGAAGCTTTCTTT
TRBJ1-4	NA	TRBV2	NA	CASIGGQGLNEKLFF	TGTGCCAGCATCGGGGGCCAGGGCCTTAATGAAAAACTGTTTTTT
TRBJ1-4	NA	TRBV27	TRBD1	CASSTNQGEGEVEKLFF	TGTGCCAGCAGTACCAACCAGGGGGAAGGCGAAGTTGAAAAACTGTTTTTT
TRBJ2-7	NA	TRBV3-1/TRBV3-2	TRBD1	CASSQDRFRGPSYEQYF	TGTGCCAGCAGCCAAGATCGCTTTAGGGGGCCCTCCTACGAGCAGTACTTC
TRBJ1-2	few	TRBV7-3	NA	CASTGYGYTF	TGTGCCAGCACCGGTTATGGCTACACCTTC
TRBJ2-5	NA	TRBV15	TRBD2	CATSRDRASGLKTQYF	TGTGCCACCAGCAGAGATAGGGCTAGCGGTCTGAAGACCCAGTACTTC
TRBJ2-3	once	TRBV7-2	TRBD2	CASTQGGLAGGRTDTQYF	TGTGCCAGCACCCAAGGGGGACTAGCGGGAGGTCGCACAGATACGCAGTATTTT
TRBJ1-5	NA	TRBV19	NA	CASSLRQEVDNQPQHF	TGTGCCAGTAGTCTTCGCCAGGAGGTCGACAATCAGCCCCAGCATTTT
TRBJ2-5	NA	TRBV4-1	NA	CASSQSGARGETQYF	TGCGCCAGCAGCCAATCAGGGGCTCGTGGAGAGACCCAGTACTTC
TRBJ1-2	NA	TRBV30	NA	CAWSLRDLLGYGYTF	TGTGCCTGGAGTCTCCGGGACCTACTGGGCTATGGCTACACCTTC
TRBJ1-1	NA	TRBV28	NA	CASSLLMGENTEAFF	TGTGCCAGCAGTTTACTAATGGGGGAGAACACTGAAGCTTTCTTT
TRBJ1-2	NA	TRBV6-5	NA	CASSYSGGYGYTF	TGTGCCAGCAGTTACTCTGGGGGATATGGCTACACCTTC